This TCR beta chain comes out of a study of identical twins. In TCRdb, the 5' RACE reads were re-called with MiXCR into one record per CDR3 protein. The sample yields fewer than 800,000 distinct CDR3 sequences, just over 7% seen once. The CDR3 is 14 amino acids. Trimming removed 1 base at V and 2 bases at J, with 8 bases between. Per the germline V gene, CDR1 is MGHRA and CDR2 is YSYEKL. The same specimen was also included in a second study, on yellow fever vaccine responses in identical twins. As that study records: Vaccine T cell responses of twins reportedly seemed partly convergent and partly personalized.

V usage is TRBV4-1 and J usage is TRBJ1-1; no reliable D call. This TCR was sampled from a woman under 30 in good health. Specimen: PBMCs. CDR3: CASSQGATNTEAFF. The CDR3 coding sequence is TGCGCCAGCAGCCAAGGTGCAACTAACACTGAAGCTTTCTTT.